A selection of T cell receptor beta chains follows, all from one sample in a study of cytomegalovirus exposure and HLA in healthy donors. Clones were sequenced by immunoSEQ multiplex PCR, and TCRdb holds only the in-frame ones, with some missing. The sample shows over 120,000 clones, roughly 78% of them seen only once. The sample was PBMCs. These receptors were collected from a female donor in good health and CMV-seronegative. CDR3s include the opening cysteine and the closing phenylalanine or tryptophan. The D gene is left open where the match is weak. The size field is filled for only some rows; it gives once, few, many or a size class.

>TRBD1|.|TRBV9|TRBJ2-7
CASSGGTGNSYEQYF
TGTGCCAGCAGCGGAGGGACAGGGAATTCCTACGAGCAGTACTTC
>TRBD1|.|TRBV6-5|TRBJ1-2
CATGTAPQVGGYTF
TGTGCCACTGGGACAGCCCCTCAGGTTGGAGGCTACACCTTC
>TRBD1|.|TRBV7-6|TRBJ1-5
CASSLRAGQAASAQHF
TGTGCCAGCAGCTTAAGGGCGGGACAGGCTGCTTCGGCCCAGCATTTT
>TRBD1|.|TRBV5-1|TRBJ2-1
CASMETGTNEQFF
TGCGCCAGCATGGAGACAGGGACCAATGAGCAGTTCTTC
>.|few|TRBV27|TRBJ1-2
CATASQLDRGGYTF
TGTGCCACCGCTTCCCAACTCGACCGGGGAGGCTACACCTTC
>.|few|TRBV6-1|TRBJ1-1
CASSARGNTEAFF
TGTGCCAGCAGTGCCAGGGGGAACACTGAAGCTTTCTTT
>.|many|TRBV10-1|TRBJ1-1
CASSGRGAYSLNTEAFF
TGCGCCAGCAGTGGGCGTGGGGCCTACTCTTTGAACACTGAAGCTTTCTTT
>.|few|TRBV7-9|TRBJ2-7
CSSSPFGYEQYF
TGTTCCAGCAGCCCATTCGGCTACGAGCAGTACTTC
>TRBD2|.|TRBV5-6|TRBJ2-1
CASSMLAGGPYNEQFF
TGTGCCAGCAGCATGCTAGCGGGGGGCCCCTACAATGAGCAGTTCTTC
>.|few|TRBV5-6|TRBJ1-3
CASSPIAGSGNTIYF
TGTGCCAGCAGCCCGATAGCGGGTTCTGGAAACACCATATATTTT
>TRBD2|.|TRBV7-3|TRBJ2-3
CASSPSWDPSGITDTQYF
TGTGCCAGCAGCCCGTCCTGGGATCCTAGCGGGATCACAGATACGCAGTATTTT
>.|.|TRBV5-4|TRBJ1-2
CASSFQGNYGYTF
TGTGCCAGCAGCTTCCAGGGAAACTATGGCTACACCTTC
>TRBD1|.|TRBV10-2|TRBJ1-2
CASSEQGSFTF
TGCGCCAGCAGTGAACAGGGGAGTTTCACCTTC
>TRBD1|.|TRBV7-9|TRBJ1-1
CASSFPRQGTEAFF
TGTGCCAGCAGCTTCCCTCGACAGGGCACTGAAGCTTTCTTT
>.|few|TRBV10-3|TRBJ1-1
CAIRDGDTEAFF
TGTGCCATCAGGGACGGGGACACTGAAGCTTTCTTT
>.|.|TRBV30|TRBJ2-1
CAWRGLSSYNEQFF
TGTGCCTGGAGGGGACTGAGCTCCTACAATGAGCAGTTCTTC
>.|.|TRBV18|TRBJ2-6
CASSPPLANVLTF
TGTGCCAGCTCACCACCCCTGGCCAACGTCCTGACTTTC
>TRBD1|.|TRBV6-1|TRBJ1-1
CASSSDRGYTEAFF
TGTGCCAGCAGTTCTGACAGGGGCTACACTGAAGCTTTCTTT
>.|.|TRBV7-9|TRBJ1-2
CASSPTGPNYGYTF
TGTGCCAGCAGCCCGACAGGACCTAACTATGGCTACACCTTC
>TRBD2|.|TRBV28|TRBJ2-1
CAIQTPPRSSGSRYPEQFF
TGTGCCATTCAAACCCCCCCAAGGTCTAGCGGGAGTAGGTACCCTGAGCAGTTCTTC
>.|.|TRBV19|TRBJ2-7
CASSIQGTPSYEQYF
TGTGCCAGTAGTATACAGGGGACCCCATCCTACGAGCAGTACTTC
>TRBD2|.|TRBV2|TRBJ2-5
CASKGGGKENQETQYF
TGTGCCAGCAAGGGCGGGGGGAAGGAAAACCAAGAGACCCAGTACTTC
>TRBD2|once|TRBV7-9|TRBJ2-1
CSSSGRQGLAGNEQFF
TGTTCCAGCAGCGGACGACAGGGACTAGCGGGAAATGAGCAGTTCTTC
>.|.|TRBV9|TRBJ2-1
CASSVDPGDRGNEQFF
TGTGCCAGCAGCGTAGATCCCGGAGATAGGGGCAATGAGCAGTTCTTC
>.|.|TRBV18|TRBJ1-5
CASSPVGDNQPQHF
TGTGCCAGCTCACCGGTCGGGGACAATCAGCCCCAGCATTTT
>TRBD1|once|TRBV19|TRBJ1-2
CASRSQGQGGYTF
TGTGCCAGTAGGTCACAGGGGCAAGGTGGCTACACCTTC
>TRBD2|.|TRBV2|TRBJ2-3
CASSDSGIAGFTDTQYF
TGTGCCAGCAGTGACAGCGGGATAGCGGGCTTCACAGATACGCAGTATTTT
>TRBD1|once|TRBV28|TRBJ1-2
CASRPRTGVAYGYTF
TGTGCCAGCAGGCCAAGGACAGGGGTGGCCTATGGCTACACCTTC
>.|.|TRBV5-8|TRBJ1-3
CASSFSVGTGNTIYF
TGTGCCAGCAGCTTCTCCGTGGGCACTGGAAACACCATATATTTT